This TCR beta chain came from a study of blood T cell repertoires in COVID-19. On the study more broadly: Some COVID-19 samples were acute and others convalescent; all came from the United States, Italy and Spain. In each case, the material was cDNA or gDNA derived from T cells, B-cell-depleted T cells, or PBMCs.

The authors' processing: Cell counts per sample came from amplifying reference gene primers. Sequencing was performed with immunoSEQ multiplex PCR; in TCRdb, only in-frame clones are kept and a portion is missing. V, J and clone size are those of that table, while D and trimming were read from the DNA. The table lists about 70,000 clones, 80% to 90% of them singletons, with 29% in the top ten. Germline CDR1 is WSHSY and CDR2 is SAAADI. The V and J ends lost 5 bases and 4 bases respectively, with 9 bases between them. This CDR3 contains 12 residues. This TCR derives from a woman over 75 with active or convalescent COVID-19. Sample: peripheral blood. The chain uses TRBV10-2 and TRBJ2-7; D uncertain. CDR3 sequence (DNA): TGCGCCAGCAGTAACTACGTATACGAGCAGTACTTC. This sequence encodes CASSNYVYEQYF.